This T cell receptor beta chain was captured in a study of low-dose radiotherapy and immunotherapy resistance in tumors. TRAV- and TRBV-specific primers were used for first-strand cDNA, which covered alpha and beta chains. TCR amplification ran 20 PCR cycles using constant-region and V-primer adapter primers. TCRdb reprocessed the reads with MiXCR, giving one entry per CDR3 protein. Seen here are about 13,000 distinct CDR3 sequences, about 74% observed once, and the top ten hold 4.5% to 6%. The CDR3 consists of 15 residues. Trimming removed 2 bases at V and 5 bases at J, with 15 bases between. CDR1 and CDR2 from the germline V gene are SEHNR and FQNEAQ (reference sequence).

The genes are TRBV7-9 and TRBJ1-2; D perhaps matches TRBD1 (5 bases). The TCR was taken from a human donor with advanced metastatic prostate, ovarian, gallbladder or colorectal cancer (not recorded which). This table probably holds off-target reads from a library built for another chain. The CDR3 bases are TGTGCCAGCAGCTTACTAGGTGGGACCGGGTATGGCTACACCTTC. Residues: CASSLLGGTGYGYTF.